This T cell receptor beta chain is drawn from a study of T cell repertoires in ileal Crohn's disease (dated by TCRdb to 2018 to 2020). Context from the whole study: Median disease duration was approximately 8 years, and 35% of patients were identified as active smokers at the time of surgery. Roughly half of the patients were given postoperative therapy, with 11 receiving thiopurines and over 15 receiving anti-TNF agents. A total of some 150 mucosal samples from roughly 57 patients were sequenced, collected from several sites on the surgical specimen and at postoperative endoscopy. The M6 samples were biopsies of the neoterminal ileum collected during postoperative colonoscopy. A Rutgeerts score above i0 was used to define endoscopic postoperative recurrence. Running in parallel with the study was a multicentre cohort set up to find predictors of early endoscopic recurrence following ileocolonic resection. TCR repertoire analysis was performed in about 59 Crohn's disease patients drawn from a prospective multicentre cohort. Every patient underwent surgery because of a complication, which was stricturing disease in roughly 60% of cases and penetrating disease in roughly 39%. The research as a whole found: A significantly higher proportion of clonal expansions was observed in active smokers at surgery than in non-smokers (approximately 26% vs 20%, p=0.02). Sorted CD8 T cells carried more high-frequency clones than CD4 T cells, suggesting mucosal expansions were mainly CD8. Higher percentages of high-frequency clones at the time of surgery were linked to endoscopic recurrence, and every patient with clonality above 26.8% (18/57) had recurrence. Mucosal CD4 and CD8 T cells were sorted and sequenced only in a subgroup of patients, whose size was not stated. The timing of postoperative endoscopy varied within the first year after surgery, and the median delay was 6.9 months.

For commercial TCRB immunosequencing, roughly 0.5 micrograms of biopsy DNA were submitted for each sample. A two-step, amplification bias-controlled multiplex PCR was used by Adaptive Biotechnology to amplify CDR3 regions from genomic DNA. The first PCR used primers for every V and J gene segment; the second PCR added barcodes and Illumina adapters. CDR3 libraries were sequenced using an Illumina instrument. In the authors' own workflow: The analysis drew on both the pipelines supplied by the vendor and custom analysis of the raw data in R/Bioconductor running R version 3.3.0. Clonality, which ranges from 0 to 1, was calculated as the inverse of the normalised Shannon entropy across all productive clones. High-frequency clones were defined as the repertoire share of the top 100 clones, retaining only clones passing a 95% confidence test. The Simpson index measured repertoire diversity, and the Morisita-Horn index measured overlap between samples. The source is immuneACCESS, and TCRdb retained only in-frame sequences with V and J called. Part of the clones is not carried over; for the studies checked, unresolved V genes explain less than half of this, and the remainder is unexplained. D and trimming come from the DNA, and the V and J calls and clone size come from that table. This sample lists approximately 13,000 clones; about 77% were detected once. The top ten clonotypes cover roughly 4.7% of the sample.

For this clone: Its specific antigen is unknown. Base-call qualities are not available, and no considerably larger clone is one nucleotide away.

The germline V gene yields SGHVS for CDR1 and FQNEAQ for CDR2. The CDR3 runs 16 residues from the cysteine to the phenylalanine. Here the CDR3 DNA is all that survives: 48 bases in frame from base 1. The junction carries 21 bases between V and J, which are trimmed by 5 bases and 7 bases respectively. This sample's time point label indicates: neoterminal ileum biopsy at postoperative endoscopy, about 6 months after surgery. Adults with ileal or ileocolonic Crohn's disease and an indication for ileocolonic resection were eligible for inclusion. Whole ileal mucosal biopsies were kept frozen at -80 degrees C prior to DNA extraction. A TRizol-based method was used to extract genomic DNA from the frozen whole biopsies, and the DNA was quantified with a NanoDrop 2000 spectrophotometer.

The V and J segments used are TRBV7-8 and TRBJ2-1; 6 matching bases give a weak D call of TRBD2. The material sequenced was ileal tissue. This TCR derives from an adult with Crohn's disease. CDR3 region: CASSPRLVFRPNEQFF. The nucleotide sequence is given as TGTGCCAGCAGCCCCCGACTAGTCTTCCGACCGAATGAGCAGTTCTTC.